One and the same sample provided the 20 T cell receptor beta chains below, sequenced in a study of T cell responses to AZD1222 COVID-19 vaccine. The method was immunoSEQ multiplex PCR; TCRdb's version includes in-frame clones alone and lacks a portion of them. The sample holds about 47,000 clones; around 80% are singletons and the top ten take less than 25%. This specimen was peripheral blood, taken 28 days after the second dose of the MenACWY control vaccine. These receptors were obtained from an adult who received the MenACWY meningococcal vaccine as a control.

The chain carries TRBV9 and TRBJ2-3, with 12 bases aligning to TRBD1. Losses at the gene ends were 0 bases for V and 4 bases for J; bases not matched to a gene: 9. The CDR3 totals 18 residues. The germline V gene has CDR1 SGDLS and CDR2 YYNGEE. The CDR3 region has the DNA TGTGCCAGCAGCGTAGGTCGCGCGGGACAGGGGGCCGCAGATACGCAGTATTTT. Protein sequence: CASSVGRAGQGAADTQYF.

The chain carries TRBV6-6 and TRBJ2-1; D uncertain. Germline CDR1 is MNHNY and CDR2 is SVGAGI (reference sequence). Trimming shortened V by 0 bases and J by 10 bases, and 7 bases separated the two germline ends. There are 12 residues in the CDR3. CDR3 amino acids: CASSYSRHEQFF. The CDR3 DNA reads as TGTGCCAGCAGTTACTCGCGACACGAGCAGTTCTTC.

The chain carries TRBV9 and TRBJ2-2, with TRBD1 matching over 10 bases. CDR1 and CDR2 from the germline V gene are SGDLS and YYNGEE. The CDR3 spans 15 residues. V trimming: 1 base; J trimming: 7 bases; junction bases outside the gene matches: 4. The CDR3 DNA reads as TGTGCCAGCAGCGTAAGACAGGGGGCGGGCGGGGAGCTGTTTTTT. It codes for CASSVRQGAGGELFF. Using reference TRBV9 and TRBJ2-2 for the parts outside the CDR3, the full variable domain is DSGVTQTPKHLITATGQRVTLRCSPRSGDLSVYWYQQSLDQGLQFLIQYYNGEERAKGNILERFSAQQFPDLHSELNLSSLELGDSALYFCASSVRQGAGGELFFGEGSRLTVL.

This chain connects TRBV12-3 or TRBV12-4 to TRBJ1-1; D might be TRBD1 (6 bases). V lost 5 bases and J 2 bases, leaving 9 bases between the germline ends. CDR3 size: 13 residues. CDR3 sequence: CASSEQGNTEAFF. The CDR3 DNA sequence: TGTGCCAGCAGTGAACAGGGAAACACTGAAGCTTTCTTT.

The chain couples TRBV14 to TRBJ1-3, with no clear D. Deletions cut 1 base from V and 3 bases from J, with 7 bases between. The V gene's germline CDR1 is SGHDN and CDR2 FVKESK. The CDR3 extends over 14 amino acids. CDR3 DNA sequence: TGTGCCAGCAGCCAAGGGCACGTTGGAAACACCATATATTTT. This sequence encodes CASSQGHVGNTIYF.

The CDR3 loop reads CASSRFPYSNQPQHF. The CDR3 coding sequence is TGTGCCAGCAGCCGGTTCCCTTATAGCAATCAGCCCCAGCATTTT. The chain links TRBV21-1 to TRBJ1-5. TRBV21-1 is a listed pseudogene. The CDR3 is made up of 15 amino acids.

As DNA, the CDR3 is TGTGCCAGCTCACCCCCCCAAAATTCAGATACGCAGTATTTT. This codes for CASSPPQNSDTQYF. The chain has TRBV18 and TRBJ2-3; no definite D call. Germline V gene sequence: CDR1 KGHSH, CDR2 LQKENI. The CDR3 sequence is 14 residues long. Trimming shortened V by 3 bases and J by 4 bases, and 11 bases separated the two germline ends.

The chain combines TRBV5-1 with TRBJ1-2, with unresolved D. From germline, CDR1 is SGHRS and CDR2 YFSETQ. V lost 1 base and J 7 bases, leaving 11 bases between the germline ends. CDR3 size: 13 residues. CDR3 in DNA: TGCGCCAGCAGCTTGACCCAGGAGCTTGGCTACACCTTC. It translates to CASSLTQELGYTF.

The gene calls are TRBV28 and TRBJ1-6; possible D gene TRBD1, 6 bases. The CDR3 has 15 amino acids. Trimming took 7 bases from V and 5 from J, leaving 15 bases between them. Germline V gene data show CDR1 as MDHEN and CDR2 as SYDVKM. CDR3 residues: CASKVSGQHNSPLHF. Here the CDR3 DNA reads TGTGCCAGCAAGGTCAGCGGACAGCATAATTCACCCCTCCACTTT.

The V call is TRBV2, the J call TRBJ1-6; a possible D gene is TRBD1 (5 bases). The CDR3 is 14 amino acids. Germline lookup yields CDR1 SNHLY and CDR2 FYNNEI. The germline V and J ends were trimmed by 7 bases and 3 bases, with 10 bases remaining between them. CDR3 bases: TGTGCCAGCATCCGGGACGGCTATAATTCACCCCTCCACTTT. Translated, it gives CASIRDGYNSPLHF.

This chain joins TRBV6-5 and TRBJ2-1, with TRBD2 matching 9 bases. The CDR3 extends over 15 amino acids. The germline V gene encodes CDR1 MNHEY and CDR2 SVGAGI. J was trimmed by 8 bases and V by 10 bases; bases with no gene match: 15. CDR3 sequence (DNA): TGTGCCACCCTATCTTCGGCGGGGGGGCCCGATGAGCAGTTCTTC. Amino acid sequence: CATLSSAGGPDEQFF.

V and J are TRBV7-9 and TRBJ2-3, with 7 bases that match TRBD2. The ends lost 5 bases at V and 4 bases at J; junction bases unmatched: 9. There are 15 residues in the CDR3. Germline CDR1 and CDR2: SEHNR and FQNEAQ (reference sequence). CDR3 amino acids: CASSPGRAGADTQYF. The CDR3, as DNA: TGTGCCAGCAGCCCAGGGAGGGCGGGTGCAGATACGCAGTATTTT.

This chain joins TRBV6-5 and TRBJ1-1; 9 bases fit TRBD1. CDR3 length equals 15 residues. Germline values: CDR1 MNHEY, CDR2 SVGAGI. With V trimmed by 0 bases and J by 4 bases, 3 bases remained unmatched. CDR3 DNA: TGTGCCAGCAGTTACTCGGGGACAGGGATCACTGAAGCTTTCTTT. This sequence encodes CASSYSGTGITEAFF.

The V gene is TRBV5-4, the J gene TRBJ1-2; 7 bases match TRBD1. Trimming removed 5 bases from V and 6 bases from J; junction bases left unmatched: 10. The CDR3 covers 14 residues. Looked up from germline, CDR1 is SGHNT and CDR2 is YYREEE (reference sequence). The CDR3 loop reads CASRITGAGDGYTF. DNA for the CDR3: TGTGCCAGCAGAATTACAGGGGCTGGGGATGGCTACACCTTC.

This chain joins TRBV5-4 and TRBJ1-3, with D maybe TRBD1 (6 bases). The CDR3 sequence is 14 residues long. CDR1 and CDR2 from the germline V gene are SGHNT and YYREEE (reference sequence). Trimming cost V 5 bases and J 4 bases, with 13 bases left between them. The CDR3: CASRDTGTGNTIYF. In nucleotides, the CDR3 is TGTGCCAGCAGGGACACAGGGACAGGAAACACCATATATTTT.

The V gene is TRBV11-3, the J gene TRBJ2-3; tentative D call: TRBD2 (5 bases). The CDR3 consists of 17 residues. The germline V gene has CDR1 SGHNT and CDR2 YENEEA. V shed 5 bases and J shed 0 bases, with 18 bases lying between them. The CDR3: CASSEYYSGTSTDTQYF. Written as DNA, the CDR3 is TGTGCCAGCAGCGAATACTACTCGGGAACAAGCACAGATACGCAGTATTTT.

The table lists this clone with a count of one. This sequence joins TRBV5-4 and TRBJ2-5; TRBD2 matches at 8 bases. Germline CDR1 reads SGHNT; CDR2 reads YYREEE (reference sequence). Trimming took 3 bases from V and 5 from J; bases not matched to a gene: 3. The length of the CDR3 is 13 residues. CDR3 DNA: TGTGCCAGCAGCTGGCGGGGGGAGGAGACCCAGTACTTC. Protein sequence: CASSWRGEETQYF.

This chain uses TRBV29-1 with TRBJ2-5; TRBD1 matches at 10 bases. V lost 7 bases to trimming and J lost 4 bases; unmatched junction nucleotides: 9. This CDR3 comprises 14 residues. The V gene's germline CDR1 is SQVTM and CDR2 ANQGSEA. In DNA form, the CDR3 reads TGCAGCGCCCGACAGGGGGCAGCCGGAGAGACCCAGTACTTC. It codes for CSARQGAAGETQYF.

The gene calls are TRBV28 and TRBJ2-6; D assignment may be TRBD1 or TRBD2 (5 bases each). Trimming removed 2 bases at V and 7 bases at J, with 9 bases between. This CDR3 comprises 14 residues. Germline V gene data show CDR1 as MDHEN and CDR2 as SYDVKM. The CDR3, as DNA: TGTGCCAGCAGTTTAGGACGGGGCGCCAACGTCCTGACTTTC. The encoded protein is CASSLGRGANVLTF. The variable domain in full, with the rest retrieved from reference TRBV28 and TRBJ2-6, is DVKVTQSSRYLVKRTGEKVFLECVQDMDHENMFWYRQDPGLGLRLIYFSYDVKMKEKGDIPEGYSVSREKKERFSLILESASTNQTSMYLCASSLGRGANVLTFGAGSRLTVL.

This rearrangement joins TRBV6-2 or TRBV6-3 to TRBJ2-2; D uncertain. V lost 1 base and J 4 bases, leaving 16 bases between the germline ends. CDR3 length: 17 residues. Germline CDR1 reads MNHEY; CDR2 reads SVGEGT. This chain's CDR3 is CASSYLGVVVGTGELFF. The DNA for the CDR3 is TGTGCCAGCAGTTACTTAGGTGTAGTAGTGGGCACCGGGGAGCTGTTTTTT.